The rows below give T cell receptor beta chains drawn from one sample of a study of cytomegalovirus exposure and HLA in healthy donors. Generated by immunoSEQ multiplex PCR, the TCRdb table keeps only in-frame clones and is missing some. The data show 70,000 to 95,000 clones, with 76% seen just once and more than 5% held by the top ten. The specimen was PBMCs. Source of these receptors: a man aged 30 to 39 in good health and CMV-seropositive. The CDR3 runs from the conserved cysteine through the conserved F or W. D genes are given only for firm matches. A row's size may be missing; if present it is once, few, many or a size class.

j_call d_call v_call clone_size cdr3_aa cdr3_nt
TRBJ2-4 - TRBV7-2 - CASSLSGKNIQYF TGTGCCAGCAGCTTAAGCGGGAAAAACATTCAGTACTTC
TRBJ1-6 TRBD1 TRBV6-5 - CASTRGQYNSPLHF TGTGCCAGCACCCGGGGACAGTATAATTCACCCCTCCACTTT
TRBJ1-5 TRBD1 TRBV6-6 - CASSTRTGDQPQHF TGTGCCAGCAGTACCCGGACAGGAGACCAGCCCCAGCATTTT
TRBJ1-5 - TRBV16 - CASSPRHENQPQHF TGTGCCAGCAGCCCGAGACATGAAAATCAGCCCCAGCATTTT
TRBJ2-4 - TRBV28 - CASSRGQAKNIQYF TGTGCCAGCAGTAGGGGACAAGCCAAAAACATTCAGTACTTC
TRBJ2-7 - TRBV28 once CASSKYRDTAEQYF TGTGCCAGCAGTAAATACCGGGACACCGCCGAGCAGTACTTC
TRBJ1-4 TRBD1 TRBV28 - CASSYLGTGAEKLFF TGTGCCAGCAGTTACCTAGGGACAGGGGCTGAAAAACTGTTTTTT
TRBJ2-3 - TRBV14 - CASSPTTDTQYF TGTGCCAGCAGCCCGACTACAGATACGCAGTATTTT
TRBJ2-7 TRBD2 TRBV25-1 - CASWGGFGYEQYF TGTGCCAGCTGGGGGGGGTTTGGCTACGAGCAGTACTTC
TRBJ2-5 - TRBV6-6 - CASSYARPTKRETQYF TGTGCCAGCAGTTACGCCCGGCCTACAAAGAGGGAGACCCAGTACTTC
TRBJ2-1 - TRBV15 few CATSRGPGSNPNEQFF TGTGCCACCAGCAGAGGGCCAGGAAGCAACCCCAATGAGCAGTTCTTC
TRBJ2-3 TRBD2 TRBV5-4 - CASSGGFSITDTQYF TGTGCCAGCTCGGGAGGGTTCTCCATCACAGATACGCAGTATTTT
TRBJ2-7 TRBD1 TRBV28 - CASSLGTARYEQYF TGTGCCAGCAGTCTCGGGACAGCTCGCTACGAGCAGTACTTC
TRBJ2-1 - TRBV9 few CASSGGRLYNEQFF TGTGCCAGCAGCGGCGGTAGACTTTACAATGAGCAGTTCTTC
TRBJ2-1 - TRBV7-9 - CASSLGWGDEQFF TGTGCCAGCAGCTTAGGTTGGGGCGATGAGCAGTTCTTC
TRBJ2-2 TRBD2 TRBV2 - CASSGGAGGPAGELFF TGTGCCAGCAGTGGAGGAGCGGGAGGGCCTGCCGGGGAGCTGTTTTTT
TRBJ1-4 TRBD1 TRBV5-4 few CASSLQGVNEKLFF TGTGCCAGCAGCTTACAGGGGGTTAATGAAAAACTGTTTTTT
TRBJ2-2 TRBD1 TRBV6-5 - CASSYGTGVNTGELFF TGTGCCAGCAGTTACGGGACAGGGGTGAACACCGGGGAGCTGTTTTTT
TRBJ2-3 - TRBV19 - CASSLLGGSDTQYF TGTGCCAGTAGTCTCCTCGGAGGGTCGGATACGCAGTATTTT
TRBJ1-5 - TRBV28 - CASGLTGYNQPQHF TGTGCCAGCGGTTTGACAGGCTACAATCAGCCCCAGCATTTT
TRBJ1-1 TRBD1 TRBV30 - CAWVPGGQKTEAFF TGTGCCTGGGTACCAGGGGGACAGAAGACTGAAGCTTTCTTT
TRBJ2-1 TRBD2 TRBV7-3 - CASSLSGRAYNEQFF TGTGCCAGCAGCCTGAGCGGGAGGGCCTACAATGAGCAGTTCTTC
TRBJ1-1 - TRBV6-6 few CASSPGEEGEGTEAFF TGTGCCAGCTCCCCCGGGGAGGAAGGCGAGGGCACTGAAGCTTTCTTT
TRBJ1-3 TRBD1 TRBV7-2 - CASSPTAGTGRRNTIYF TGTGCCAGCAGCCCTACCGCCGGGACAGGGAGGCGAAACACCATATATTTT
TRBJ2-2 - TRBV15 once CATSRDLSSGLGNTGELFF TGTGCCACCAGCAGAGATCTATCTTCGGGATTAGGGAACACCGGGGAGCTGTTTTTT
TRBJ1-2 - TRBV7-2 once CASSLVSGLCTF TGTGCCAGCAGCTTAGTATCGGGACTCTGCACCTTC
TRBJ1-4 TRBD1 TRBV28 - CASSFSGGNEKLFF TGTGCCAGCAGTTTCTCAGGGGGTAATGAAAAACTGTTTTTT
TRBJ2-3 TRBD2 TRBV6-5 - CASSYGLAGLTDTQYF TGTGCCAGCAGTTATGGACTAGCGGGCCTCACAGATACGCAGTATTTT
TRBJ1-3 - TRBV7-8 once CASSGGVSGNTIYF TGTGCCAGCAGCGGCGGTGTCTCTGGAAACACCATATATTTT
TRBJ1-3 TRBD1 TRBV2 once CASSDSTGDSGNTIYF TGTGCCAGCAGTGATTCTACAGGGGACTCTGGAAACACCATATATTTT
TRBJ1-4 TRBD1 TRBV5-5 once CASSPGTGNWATNEKLFF TGTGCCAGCAGCCCCGGGACAGGGAATTGGGCAACTAATGAAAAACTGTTTTTT
TRBJ2-5 TRBD2 TRBV4-2 - CASSQDRGGMETQYF TGTGCCAGCAGCCAAGACCGGGGGGGCATGGAGACCCAGTACTTC
TRBJ2-1 TRBD2 TRBV7-9 once CSSSLEGLANEQFF TGTTCCAGCAGCCTGGAGGGACTAGCAAATGAGCAGTTCTTC
TRBJ1-1 TRBD1 TRBV30 few CAWGGQGEAFF TGTGCCTGGGGGGGACAGGGTGAGGCTTTCTTT
TRBJ2-5 TRBD2 TRBV18 few CASSPLGTSQTKTQYF TGTGCCAGCTCACCCCTCGGGACTAGCCAAACAAAGACCCAGTACTTC
TRBJ2-5 - TRBV9 - CASSVEGQDQETQYF TGTGCCAGCAGCGTAGAAGGTCAGGACCAAGAGACCCAGTACTTC
TRBJ2-2 - TRBV5-1 - CASSLASTGELFF TGCGCCAGCAGCTTGGCGTCTACCGGGGAGCTGTTTTTT